This TCR beta chain was sequenced during a study of blood T cell repertoires in COVID-19. Overall study: COVID-19 samples, acute and convalescent, were from the United States, Italy and Spain. The cDNA or gDNA used as material had been derived from T cells, B-cell-depleted T cells, or PBMCs.

Under the authors' procedure: Amplification of reference gene primers was used by the study to estimate nucleated cell counts. Method: immunoSEQ multiplex PCR; TCRdb's copy keeps in-frame clones and lacks some. The V and J calls and clone size are taken from that table; D and trimming were inferred from the DNA. The sample has about 200,000 clones; around 84% are singletons. Material for sequencing was peripheral blood. This TCR was recovered from a human donor in a cohort sampled during active COVID-19.

The CDR3 DNA is TGTGCCAGTAGTAAGGGGCAGGGGGCAAGTCAGCCCCAGCATTTT. Its translation: CASSKGQGASQPQHF. This chain links TRBV19 with TRBJ1-5, with TRBD1 matching 8 bases. Germline-derived CDR1 and CDR2 are LNHDA and SQIVND (reference sequence). The length of the CDR3 is 15 residues. V shed 4 bases, J shed 6 bases, and the junction held 8 bases outside the gene matches.